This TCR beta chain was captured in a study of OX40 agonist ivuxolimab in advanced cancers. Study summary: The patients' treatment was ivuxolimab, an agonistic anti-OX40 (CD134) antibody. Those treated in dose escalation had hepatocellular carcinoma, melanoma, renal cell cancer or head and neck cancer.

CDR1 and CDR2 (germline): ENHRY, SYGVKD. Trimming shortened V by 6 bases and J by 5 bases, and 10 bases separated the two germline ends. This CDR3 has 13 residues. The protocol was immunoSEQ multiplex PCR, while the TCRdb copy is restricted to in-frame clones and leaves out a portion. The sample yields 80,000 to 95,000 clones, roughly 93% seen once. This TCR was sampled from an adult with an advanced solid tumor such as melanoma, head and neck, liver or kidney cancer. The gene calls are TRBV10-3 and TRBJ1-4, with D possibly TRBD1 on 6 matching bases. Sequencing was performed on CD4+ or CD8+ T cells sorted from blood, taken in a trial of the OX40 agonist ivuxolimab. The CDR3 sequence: CAISGTGNEKLFF. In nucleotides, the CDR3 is TGTGCCATCAGCGGCACAGGGAATGAAAAACTGTTTTTT.